The sequence of this T cell receptor (beta chain) was determined in a study of CD8+ T cells in alopecia areata. Study findings and constraints: The study found tofacitinib significantly decreased scalp clonality and expanded CD8+ clones among the top 100.

Germline V lookup: CDR1 GTSNPN, CDR2 SVGIG (reference sequence). The CDR3 extends over 13 amino acids. V shed 0 bases and J shed 5 bases, with 10 bases lying between them. Stated treatment: oral pan-JAK inhibitor, 5-10 mg twice daily. Collection of lesional scalp punch biopsies and peripheral blood was performed in alopecia areata patients. Researchers picked out CD4+ and CD8+ T cells from PBMCs by sorting. In each case, RNA was isolated and then reverse transcribed into cDNA as the sequencing template. TCRdb's table, derived via immunoSEQ multiplex PCR, lists solely in-frame clones and lacks some. The data contain around 300,000 clones, roughly 60% of them singletons. As to this clone: Its antigen is still unknown.

This clonotype originated in a human donor with alopecia areata. The V gene is TRBV30, the J gene TRBJ1-1; maybe TRBD1 (5 bases). The material was CD4+ T cells sorted from blood, obtained around week 54, from a patient treated with tofacitinib. CDR3 loop: CAWSVGLQTEAFF. The DNA for the CDR3 is TGTGCCTGGAGTGTGGGGCTTCAGACTGAAGCTTTCTTT.